This TCR beta chain was captured in a study of blood T cell repertoires in COVID-19. Study-wide context: Samples taken during acute and convalescent COVID-19 were collected in the United States, Italy and Spain. Sources were T cells, B-cell-depleted T cells, or PBMCs; the material itself was cDNA or gDNA.

Authors' processing steps: Reference gene primer amplification yielded estimated nucleated cell counts. TCRdb's copy holds only in-frame clones and misses some; the assay was immunoSEQ multiplex PCR. V, J and clone size are taken as reported in that table, and D and trimming were inferred from the DNA itself. The sample holds over 80,000 clones, roughly 76% seen once. There are 15 residues in the CDR3. Losses at the gene ends were 4 bases for V and 4 bases for J; bases not matched to a gene: 9. The germline V gene encodes CDR1 SGHRS and CDR2 YFSETQ. Sequencing was done on a sample of peripheral blood. This TCR was sampled from a woman aged 50 to 60 with acute or convalescent COVID-19. V and J are TRBV5-1 and TRBJ2-5; 8 positions match TRBD1. CDR3 amino acids: CASSATGGSLETQYF. DNA of the CDR3: TGCGCCAGCAGCGCTACAGGGGGATCTTTAGAGACCCAGTACTTC.